Below, 26 T cell receptor beta chains from the same sample are listed, as sequenced in a study of shared clonotypes between healthy human individuals. Sequencing used immunoSEQ multiplex PCR; TCRdb keeps in-frame clones, though not all of them. The data show approximately 710,000 clones, roughly 91% seen once. Sequencing used memory CD8+ T cells from PBMCs. Subset noted: CD45RO+ cells pooled with CCR7-negative TemRA cells. The receptors stem from a man between 18 and 29 years old in good health. Some clones in this sample may be carry-over from other donors' samples.

The V call is TRBV7-9, the J call TRBJ1-2; D perhaps matches TRBD1 (6 bases). Trimming pared 5 bases from V and 8 bases from J, leaving 12 bases between. The CDR3 is made up of 12 amino acids. Germline CDR1 reads SEHNR; CDR2 reads FQNEAQ (reference sequence). The CDR3 nucleotides read TGTGCCAGCAGCGGAGACAGGAAGGGCTACACCTTC. Protein product: CASSGDRKGYTF.

This sequence joins TRBV28 and TRBJ2-1, with D maybe TRBD1 (6 bases). Germline values: CDR1 MDHEN, CDR2 SYDVKM. The CDR3 has 15 residues. The V gene lost 7 bases and the J gene lost 4 bases, with 17 bases spanning the gap. CDR3 region: CASTPRGTTYNEQFF. The DNA of the CDR3 is TGTGCCAGCACGCCAAGAGGGACAACTTACAATGAGCAGTTCTTC.

The chain is built from TRBV5-6 and TRBJ2-1; D gene ambiguous. V was trimmed by 4 bases and J by 0 bases, leaving 2 bases between them. CDR3 length equals 12 residues. Germline-derived CDR1 and CDR2 are SGHDT and YYEEEE. CDR3 nucleotides: TGTGCCAGCAGCCCCTCCTACAATGAGCAGTTCTTC. Translation: CASSPSYNEQFF.

The chain links TRBV4-2 to TRBJ1-3; D ambiguous. This CDR3 spans 13 amino acids. CDR1 and CDR2 from the germline V gene are LGHNA and YNFKEQ. V shed 4 bases and J shed 6 bases, with 10 bases lying between them. This CDR3 reads CASSPGEVNTIYF. Written as DNA, the CDR3 is TGTGCCAGCAGCCCTGGGGAAGTAAACACCATATATTTT.

The gene calls are TRBV5-6 and TRBJ2-5; D may be TRBD2 (7 bases). This CDR3 has 15 residues. Trimming left V 4 bases short and J 4 bases short, with 17 bases between. CDR1 and CDR2 from the germline V gene are SGHDT and YYEEEE. The CDR3 sequence is CASSPSGERGETQYF. CDR3 sequence (DNA): TGTGCCAGCAGCCCCTCAGGGGAGCGGGGAGAGACCCAGTACTTC.

The rearrangement links TRBV4-1 to TRBJ1-2, with D perhaps TRBD1 (6 bases). The V and J ends lost 1 base and 2 bases respectively, with 11 bases between them. The CDR3 is 15 residues long. Germline CDR1 and CDR2: MGHRA and YSYEKL. This chain's CDR3 is CASSQGVTGNYGYTF. The CDR3 DNA is TGCGCCAGCAGCCAAGGGGTCACAGGGAACTATGGCTACACCTTC.

The genes are TRBV5-4 and TRBJ2-7; 8 positions match TRBD2. The CDR3 totals 17 residues. The trim removed 0 bases at V and 5 bases at J, leaving 13 bases unmatched. Germline lookup yields CDR1 SGHNT and CDR2 YYREEE (reference sequence). The CDR3 reads CASSLDLSEREYDEQYF. Written as DNA, the CDR3 is TGTGCCAGCAGCTTGGACTTGAGCGAGCGGGAGTACGACGAGCAGTACTTC.

The gene calls are TRBV27 and TRBJ2-5, with 10 positions matching TRBD2. Germline-derived CDR1 and CDR2 are MNHEY and SMNVEV (reference sequence). The CDR3 runs to 16 residues. J lost 2 bases, V lost 4 bases, and 7 bases had no gene match. The CDR3 DNA reads TGTGCCAGCAGTTCTGGGACTAGCGTGCGGCAAGAGACCCAGTACTTC. Amino acid sequence: CASSSGTSVRQETQYF.

The chain joins TRBV28 to TRBJ2-7; D not certain. The CDR3 runs to 14 residues. The V gene lost 7 bases and the J gene lost 0 bases, with 13 bases spanning the gap. CDR1 and CDR2 (germline): MDHEN, SYDVKM. The CDR3 DNA is TGTGCCAGCAAACCGACACGCCGCTCCTACGAGCAGTACTTC. Translation gives CASKPTRRSYEQYF.

The V call is TRBV7-8, the J call TRBJ1-1; a weak D match, TRBD1 (5 bases). There are 13 residues in the CDR3. V dropped 6 bases and J dropped 0 bases, with 8 bases sitting between them. Germline loops: CDR1 SGHVS, CDR2 FQNEAQ. The CDR3 region has the DNA TGTGCCAGCAGTGAGGGGTTGAACACTGAAGCTTTCTTT. Residues: CASSEGLNTEAFF.

The chain is built from TRBV7-9 and TRBJ2-7, with TRBD2 matching over 7 bases. The length of the CDR3 is 14 residues. The V gene's germline CDR1 is SEHNR and CDR2 FQNEAQ (reference sequence). With V trimmed by 5 bases and J by 4 bases, 8 bases remained unmatched. The DNA of the CDR3 is TGTGCCAGCAGCCCCGGGGGGAGTATGTACGAGCAGTACTTC. The encoded protein is CASSPGGSMYEQYF.

The chain combines TRBV9 with TRBJ1-2; 7 bases match TRBD1. CDR3 length: 15 amino acids. The trim removed 3 bases at V and 2 bases at J, leaving 7 bases unmatched. Germline CDR1 and CDR2: SGDLS and YYNGEE. CDR3 protein: CASSGKTGQNYGYTF. DNA for the CDR3: TGTGCCAGCAGCGGAAAGACAGGGCAGAACTATGGCTACACCTTC. The whole variable domain, filled in from reference TRBV9 and TRBJ1-2, reads DSGVTQTPKHLITATGQRVTLRCSPRSGDLSVYWYQQSLDQGLQFLIQYYNGEERAKGNILERFSAQQFPDLHSELNLSSLELGDSALYFCASSGKTGQNYGYTFGSGTRLTVV.

This chain joins TRBV29-1 and TRBJ2-1, with D tentatively TRBD1 or TRBD2 (5 bases each). Looked up from germline, CDR1 is SQVTM and CDR2 is ANQGSEA. Trimming removed 7 bases from V and 9 bases from J, with 19 bases in between. The CDR3 consists of 13 residues. This CDR3 is CSALRDRVIEQFF. CDR3 nucleotide sequence: TGCAGCGCCCTACGGGACCGCGTCATTGAGCAGTTCTTC.

The chain combines TRBV27 with TRBJ2-2; 8 bases line up with TRBD1. Trimming at V came to 4 bases and at J to 2 bases, leaving 3 bases not matched to a gene. The CDR3 sequence is 15 residues long. CDR1 is MNHEY and CDR2 is SMNVEV in the germline V gene (reference sequence). CDR3 amino acids: CASSYRGSNTGELFF. The CDR3 nucleotides read TGTGCCAGCAGTTACAGGGGGTCTAACACCGGGGAGCTGTTTTTT.

The V call is TRBV5-1, the J call TRBJ1-1; D is perhaps TRBD1 (5 bases). Trimming stripped 4 bases from V and 4 bases from J, with 14 bases between. The CDR3 has 14 residues. The germline V gene has CDR1 SGHRS and CDR2 YFSETQ. DNA of the CDR3: TGCGCCAGCAGCCGGGACCGATCGGGCACTGAAGCTTTCTTT. This gives the protein CASSRDRSGTEAFF.

V is TRBV6-5 and J is TRBJ2-7; no definite D call. Deletions cut 0 bases from V and 6 bases from J, with 9 bases between. The CDR3 length is 13 residues. Germline CDR1 MNHEY, CDR2 SVGAGI. CDR3 DNA: TGTGCCAGCAGTTACTCACCCTTTGGCGAGCAGTACTTC. The encoded protein is CASSYSPFGEQYF.

This rearrangement joins TRBV7-8 to TRBJ2-5, with unresolved D. V lost 1 base to trimming and J lost 2 bases, with 20 bases between them. The CDR3 loop spans 18 amino acids. Germline V lookup: CDR1 SGHVS, CDR2 FQNEAQ. CDR3 sequence: CASSLVPAASPVQETQYF. Written as DNA, the CDR3 is TGTGCCAGCAGCTTAGTGCCGGCGGCCAGTCCCGTACAAGAGACCCAGTACTTC. The variable domain in full, completed from reference TRBV7-8 and TRBJ2-5, reads GAGVSQSPRYKVAKRGQDVALRCDPISGHVSLFWYQQALGQGPEFLTYFQNEAQLDKSGLPSDRFFAERPEGSVSTLKIQRTQQEDSAVYLCASSLVPAASPVQETQYFGPGTRLLVL.

The genes are TRBV5-1 and TRBJ1-3; 9 bases fit TRBD1. Trimming at V came to 3 bases and at J to 0 bases, leaving 7 bases not matched to a gene. Germline CDR1 and CDR2: SGHRS and YFSETQ. This CDR3 spans 17 amino acids. The CDR3 nucleotides read TGCGCCAGCAGCTCCTTGGGACAGGGAGACTCTGGAAACACCATATATTTT. Translation: CASSSLGQGDSGNTIYF. The variable domain in full, completed from reference TRBV5-1 and TRBJ1-3, reads KAGVTQTPRYLIKTRGQQVTLSCSPISGHRSVSWYQQTPGQGLQFLFEYFSETQRNKGNFPGRFSGRQFSNSRSEMNVSTLELGDSALYLCASSSLGQGDSGNTIYFGEGSWLTVV.

In its sample, this clone was seen once. In DNA, the CDR3 is TGTGCCTGGAGTGCAGGGCCTGGGGCCAACGTCCTGACTTTC. Protein sequence: CAWSAGPGANVLTF. This chain connects TRBV30 to TRBJ2-6; TRBD1 is a possible D gene (5 bases). CDR1 GTSNPN and CDR2 SVGIG come from the germline V gene (reference sequence). The CDR3 extends over 14 amino acids. Trimming left V 1 base short and J 2 bases short, with 6 bases between.

CDR3 nucleotides: TGTGCCAGCAGCCCCCGGGGTCTGAACACTGAAGCTTTCTTT. Its protein product is CASSPRGLNTEAFF. The rearrangement joins TRBV9 to TRBJ1-1; the D is unclear. V was trimmed by 4 bases and J by 0 bases, leaving 10 bases between them. Germline V gene data show CDR1 as SGDLS and CDR2 as YYNGEE. The length of the CDR3 is 14 residues.

The chain employs TRBV7-2 and TRBJ1-2; 9 bases map to TRBD1. This CDR3 is 16 amino acids long. Per the germline V gene, CDR1 is SGHTA and CDR2 is FQGNSA. V gave up 5 bases and J gave up 2 bases; unmatched junction bases: 9. The CDR3 here is CASSPSPGQGNYGYTF. CDR3 bases: TGTGCCAGCAGCCCGTCCCCCGGACAGGGGAACTATGGCTACACCTTC.

V gene TRBV5-1 combines with J gene TRBJ1-5; possibly TRBD1 for D (6 bases). From germline, CDR1 is SGHRS and CDR2 YFSETQ. The CDR3 has 14 residues. Trimming pared 0 bases from V and 5 bases from J, leaving 9 bases between. CDR3 residues: CASSLDRVDQPQHF. The CDR3 region has the DNA TGCGCCAGCAGCTTGGACAGGGTTGATCAGCCCCAGCATTTT.

This clone appeared many times. The chain combines TRBV9 with TRBJ1-5; weak D call: TRBD1 (5 bases). The CDR3 spans 14 residues. V dropped 3 bases and J dropped 4 bases, with 11 bases sitting between them. The germline CDR1 and CDR2 sequences are SGDLS and YYNGEE. The CDR3 nucleotides are TGTGCCAGCAGCGGGGACGGACGAAATCAGCCCCAGCATTTT. It codes for CASSGDGRNQPQHF.

This rearrangement joins TRBV27 to TRBJ2-1; the D gene is possibly TRBD1 (5 bases). V lost 2 bases and J lost 6, with 14 bases in between. CDR1 is MNHEY, CDR2 SMNVEV, per germline (reference sequence). This CDR3 has 15 residues. The chain's CDR3 is CASSLELDRPNEQFF. DNA for the CDR3: TGTGCCAGCAGTTTAGAACTCGACAGACCCAATGAGCAGTTCTTC.

V usage is TRBV6-5 and J usage is TRBJ2-1; D gene uncertain. The length of the CDR3 is 13 residues. The V and J ends lost 5 bases and 4 bases respectively, with 9 bases between them. Germline lookup yields CDR1 MNHEY and CDR2 SVGAGI. CDR3: CASSQSKYNEQFF. CDR3 DNA sequence: TGTGCCAGCAGTCAAAGTAAATACAATGAGCAGTTCTTC.

V and J are TRBV7-3 and TRBJ2-1; D is ambiguous. The V and J ends lost 2 bases and 2 bases respectively, with 10 bases between them. This CDR3 spans 15 amino acids. Germline loops: CDR1 SGHTA, CDR2 FQGTGA. The CDR3 region has the DNA TGTGCCAGCAGCTTAGTTTCGAGCCCCTACAATGAGCAGTTCTTC. Its protein is CASSLVSSPYNEQFF.